These 25 T cell receptor beta chains originate from one sample sequenced in a study of OX40 agonist ivuxolimab in advanced cancers. Libraries were prepared by immunoSEQ multiplex PCR; TCRdb keeps only in-frame clonotypes and omits some of them. The sample lists roughly 75,000 clones, roughly nine tenths occurring once. The source material was CD4+ or CD8+ T cells sorted from blood, sampled in a trial of the OX40 agonist ivuxolimab. These receptors all come from an adult with an advanced solid tumor such as melanoma, head and neck, liver or kidney cancer.

A few counts support this clone. This rearrangement joins TRBV2 to TRBJ2-7; 8 positions match TRBD1. Germline-derived CDR1 and CDR2 are SNHLY and FYNNEI. The V gene end was trimmed by 4 bases and the J gene end by 3 bases; junction bases not matched to a gene: 2. This CDR3 region has 13 residues. The CDR3 sequence is CASSVDRGYEQYF. The CDR3 DNA reads TGTGCCAGCAGTGTTGACAGGGGCTACGAGCAGTACTTC.

This chain connects TRBV28 to TRBJ1-1; the D gene is possibly TRBD1 (6 bases). Germline CDR1 and CDR2: MDHEN and SYDVKM. V was shortened by 6 bases and J by 5 bases, with 13 bases between the two germline ends. There are 13 residues in the CDR3. The CDR3 nucleotides read TGTGCCAGCAGACTTCGGGACAAAACTGAAGCTTTCTTT. It translates to CASRLRDKTEAFF.

This chain uses TRBV5-6 with TRBJ1-5, with a tentative D call TRBD1 (6 bases). CDR1 and CDR2 (germline): SGHDT, YYEEEE. Deletions cut 2 bases from V and 11 bases from J, with 17 bases between. The CDR3 contains 14 residues. This CDR3 reads CASSFGTGSVAQHF. The CDR3 DNA follows: TGTGCCAGCAGCTTTGGCACAGGGTCAGTGGCCCAGCATTTT.

V gene TRBV9 combines with J gene TRBJ2-1; 10 bases match TRBD2. CDR1 and CDR2 from the germline V gene are SGDLS and YYNGEE. CDR3 length: 18 amino acids. V was clipped by 0 bases and J by 4 bases; unmatched bases: 10. CDR3 DNA: TGTGCCAGCAGCGTAGCAGCGGGAGGGCGCATTAATTACAATGAGCAGTTCTTC. It encodes CASSVAAGGRINYNEQFF.

The chain carries TRBV11-2 and TRBJ2-5; perhaps TRBD1 as D (6 bases). Trimming removed 7 bases from V and 2 bases from J, with 14 bases in between. This CDR3 region has 14 residues. Germline CDR1 and CDR2: SGHAT and FQNNGV. This chain's CDR3 is CASTLTQGQETQYF. CDR3 DNA sequence: TGTGCCAGCACCCTGACACAGGGACAAGAGACCCAGTACTTC.

V usage is TRBV2 and J usage is TRBJ2-1; D uncertain. Deletions cut 4 bases from V and 6 bases from J, with 7 bases between. Germline CDR1 SNHLY, CDR2 FYNNEI. The CDR3 has 12 amino acids. This CDR3 is CASSVTSNEQFF. The CDR3 bases are TGTGCCAGCAGTGTTACATCCAATGAGCAGTTCTTC. Filled out from reference TRBV2 and TRBJ2-1, the complete variable domain reads EPEVTQTPSHQVTQMGQEVILRCVPISNHLYFYWYRQILGQKVEFLVSFYNNEISEKSEIFDDQFSVERPDGSNFTLKIRSTKLEDSAMYFCASSVTSNEQFFGPGTRLTVL.

V usage is TRBV11-3 and J usage is TRBJ2-7, with 7 nucleotides matching TRBD2. The CDR3 contains 15 residues. From germline, CDR1 is SGHNT and CDR2 YENEEA. V lost 6 bases, J lost 2 bases, and 10 bases stayed unmatched. CDR3 DNA: TGTGCCAGCAGACGGGAGGTGGGCTCAGCCTACGAGCAGTACTTC. Amino acids: CASRREVGSAYEQYF.

The gene calls are TRBV4-1 and TRBJ2-7; 7 bases map to TRBD2. Germline loops: CDR1 MGHRA, CDR2 YSYEKL. Germline trimming cut 4 bases from V and 1 base from J; bases unmatched to any gene: 10. The CDR3 has 16 residues. Here the CDR3 reads CASSLLSGGTSYEQYF. The CDR3 region has the DNA TGCGCCAGCAGCCTCCTGTCGGGAGGTACGTCCTACGAGCAGTACTTC.

This chain connects TRBV19 to TRBJ2-1; no firm D call. V was shortened by 8 bases and J by 0 bases, with 14 bases between the two germline ends. Germline CDR1 is LNHDA and CDR2 is SQIVND (reference sequence). The CDR3 contains 15 residues. This chain's CDR3 is CASRKTHSSYNEQFF. CDR3 nucleotide sequence: TGTGCCAGTCGAAAGACTCATAGCTCCTACAATGAGCAGTTCTTC.

V usage is TRBV4-1 and J usage is TRBJ2-7, with D possibly being TRBD2 (6 bases). V lost 0 bases, J lost 2 bases, and 8 bases lay in between. This CDR3 region has 14 residues. Germline V gives CDR1 MGHRA, CDR2 YSYEKL. The CDR3 reads CASSQEAGTYEQYF. The CDR3 coding sequence is TGCGCCAGCAGCCAAGAGGCGGGAACCTACGAGCAGTACTTC.

The V call is TRBV7-8, the J call TRBJ2-7, with D perhaps TRBD1 or TRBD2 (6 bases each). Germline values: CDR1 SGHVS, CDR2 FQNEAQ. The CDR3 is 14 residues long. V lost 3 bases to trimming and J lost 4 bases, with 13 bases between them. This CDR3 reads CASSFAGHIYEQYF. CDR3 in DNA: TGTGCCAGCAGCTTTGCGGGACACATATACGAGCAGTACTTC. Using reference TRBV7-8 and TRBJ2-7 for the parts outside the CDR3, the full variable domain is GAGVSQSPRYKVAKRGQDVALRCDPISGHVSLFWYQQALGQGPEFLTYFQNEAQLDKSGLPSDRFFAERPEGSVSTLKIQRTQQEDSAVYLCASSFAGHIYEQYFGPGTRLTVT.

V is TRBV6-1 and J is TRBJ1-5; 8 bases agree with TRBD1. The trim removed 6 bases at V and 1 base at J, leaving 5 bases unmatched. The CDR3 extends over 15 amino acids. Germline V CDR1 and CDR2: MNHNS, SASEGT. In DNA form, the CDR3 reads TGTGCCAGCAGCGAAACAGGGGGAAGCAATCAGCCCCAGCATTTT. Its translation: CASSETGGSNQPQHF.

The rearrangement joins TRBV7-9 to TRBJ1-3; no definite D call. V gave up 5 bases and J gave up 0 bases, with 8 bases separating them. The CDR3 runs to 14 residues. Germline loops: CDR1 SEHNR, CDR2 FQNEAQ (reference sequence). The CDR3 bases are TGTGCCAGCAGCCTCTCGAGCTCTGGAAACACCATATATTTT. This gives the protein CASSLSSSGNTIYF.

The V and J genes are TRBV2 and TRBJ2-7; D gene uncertain. CDR1 and CDR2 (germline): SNHLY, FYNNEI. The CDR3 is 12 residues long. V lost 2 bases, J lost 6 bases, and 8 bases lay in between. In DNA, the CDR3 is TGTGCCAGCAGTGAATCAGTTGCCGAGCAGTACTTC. This translates into CASSESVAEQYF.

The V and J genes are TRBV7-9 and TRBJ2-7; D is uncertain. The germline V and J ends were trimmed by 0 bases and 6 bases, with 15 bases remaining between them. CDR1 is SEHNR and CDR2 is FQNEAQ in the germline V gene (reference sequence). This CDR3 is built from 15 residues. CDR3 coding DNA: TGTGCCAGCAGCTTAGCTCTATCAGATCATCGCGAGCAGTACTTC. As protein: CASSLALSDHREQYF. Full variable domain (outside the CDR3, taken from reference TRBV7-9 and TRBJ2-7): DTGVSQNPRHKITKRGQNVTFRCDPISEHNRLYWYRQTLGQGPEFLTYFQNEAQLEKSRLLSDRFSAERPKGSFSTLEIQRTEQGDSAMYLCASSLALSDHREQYFGPGTRLTVT.

The chain links TRBV14 to TRBJ2-3, with TRBD1 matching 7 bases. CDR3 length equals 14 residues. V lost 4 bases and J lost 6; bases outside the gene matches: 7. Per germline, CDR1 SGHDN and CDR2 FVKESK. CDR3 in DNA: TGTGCCAGCAGCCTCCGGGACAGCGCGGATACGCAGTATTTT. This sequence encodes CASSLRDSADTQYF.

V usage is TRBV18 and J usage is TRBJ1-4; 9 bases agree with TRBD1. Germline CDR1 reads KGHSH; CDR2 reads LQKENI. The CDR3 has 13 residues. V shed 3 bases and J 13 bases; nucleotides not matched to a gene: 6. The chain's CDR3 is CASSPGQGVILFF. The CDR3 region has the DNA TGTGCCAGCTCACCGGGACAGGGTGTAATACTGTTTTTT.

This sequence joins TRBV28 and TRBJ2-7; D gene ambiguous. The CDR3 covers 10 residues. Germline V CDR1 and CDR2: MDHEN, SYDVKM. The V and J ends lost 5 bases and 3 bases respectively, with 2 bases between them. CDR3 coding DNA: TGTGCCAGCAGTCACTACGAGCAGTACTTC. This encodes CASSHYEQYF.

This chain links TRBV7-2 with TRBJ2-7; the match to TRBD2 covers 7 bases. The CDR3 has 14 residues. V lost 7 bases and J lost 5; bases outside the gene matches: 11. CDR1 and CDR2 (germline): SGHTA, FQGNSA. In DNA, the CDR3 is TGTGCCAGCACTAAACCGGGGGGTGAACACGAGCAGTACTTC. It codes for CASTKPGGEHEQYF.

There are a few counts of this clone. V gene TRBV7-9 combines with J gene TRBJ2-1; D may be TRBD1 (6 bases). Germline lookup yields CDR1 SEHNR and CDR2 FQNEAQ (reference sequence). The V gene lost 4 bases and the J gene lost 9 bases, with 13 bases spanning the gap. This CDR3 spans 13 amino acids. CDR3 amino acids: CASSSGTRGEQFF. The CDR3 nucleotides are TGTGCCAGCAGCTCGGGAACCAGGGGTGAGCAGTTCTTC.

The chain is built from TRBV10-3 and TRBJ1-1, with D hard to call. V shed 6 bases and J shed 10 bases, with 15 bases lying between them. This CDR3 spans 12 amino acids. Germline V gene sequence: CDR1 ENHRY, CDR2 SYGVKD. This chain's CDR3 is CAIRSEEEGAFF. The CDR3 region has the DNA TGTGCCATCAGGTCCGAAGAGGAGGGAGCTTTCTTT.

The chain links TRBV30 to TRBJ1-2; 9 nucleotides line up with TRBD1. CDR3 length equals 16 residues. CDR1 is GTSNPN and CDR2 is SVGIG in the germline V gene (reference sequence). V lost 4 bases and J lost 4; bases outside the gene matches: 13. CDR3 sequence: CAWTRQGVRRGYGYTF. DNA of the CDR3: TGTGCCTGGACCCGACAGGGGGTGAGACGGGGCTATGGCTACACCTTC.

V and J are TRBV19 and TRBJ2-3; D is perhaps TRBD1 (5 bases). Germline V gives CDR1 LNHDA, CDR2 SQIVND (reference sequence). CDR3 length: 14 residues. The V end was cut by 5 bases, the J end by 6 bases, with 15 bases between. The CDR3 protein is CASSSNLGADTQYF. The CDR3 coding sequence is TGTGCCAGTAGTTCCAATCTTGGGGCGGATACGCAGTATTTT.

The chain uses TRBV6-1 and TRBJ2-2; D unresolved. Trimming pared 4 bases from V and 2 bases from J, leaving 8 bases between. From germline, CDR1 is MNHNS and CDR2 SASEGT. The CDR3 consists of 14 residues. DNA of the CDR3: TGTGCCAGCAGTGTAATGACCAACACCGGGGAGCTGTTTTTT. Residues: CASSVMTNTGELFF.

A few counts support this clone. The chain uses TRBV5-5 and TRBJ1-2, with D hard to call. The ends were cut back, 0 bases at V and 2 bases at J, with 11 bases in the middle. CDR1 and CDR2 (germline): SGHKS, YYEKEE (reference sequence). The CDR3 spans 15 residues. DNA of the CDR3: TGTGCCAGCAGCTTGGCTCCCCACAGCAACTATGGCTACACCTTC. It codes for CASSLAPHSNYGYTF.